These T cell receptor beta chains were read from a single sample in a study of blood T cell repertoires in COVID-19. Repertoires were generated with immunoSEQ multiplex PCR, while TCRdb's copy carries only in-frame clones and drops some. The table records 450,000 to 500,000 clones, approximately 85% of them present only once. The sequencing input was peripheral blood. All receptors derive from a human donor in a cohort sampled during active COVID-19. CDR3s include the opening cysteine and the closing phenylalanine or tryptophan. D genes are given only for firm matches. Not all rows give a size; the values are once, few, many and, for expanded clones, a class.

CDR3 protein,CDR3 DNA,J gene,clone size,V gene,D gene
CASSGLRQGSYEQYF,TGTGCCAGCAGTGGTCTGAGACAGGGCAGCTACGAGCAGTACTTC,TRBJ2-7,NA,TRBV27,TRBD1
CAWGGPKYSGNTIYF,TGTGCCTGGGGGGGGCCGAAATACTCTGGAAACACCATATATTTT,TRBJ1-3,NA,TRBV30,NA
CASSSGAGGADTQYF,TGTGCCAGCAGCTCGGGGGCGGGAGGAGCAGATACGCAGTATTTT,TRBJ2-3,NA,TRBV5-4,TRBD2
CASRLTGVEVGDTQYF,TGTGCCAGCCGACTCACGGGAGTTGAAGTTGGAGATACGCAGTATTTT,TRBJ2-3,NA,TRBV28,NA
CASSLGQLNYGYTF,TGTGCCAGCAGCCTGGGACAGCTTAACTATGGCTACACCTTC,TRBJ1-2,NA,TRBV3-1/TRBV3-2,TRBD1
CASSGASGRTTDNEQFF,TGTGCCAGCAGTGGGGCTAGCGGGAGGACAACAGACAATGAGCAGTTCTTC,TRBJ2-1,NA,TRBV2,TRBD2
CASSIGKLTGNTGELFF,TGTGCCAGTAGTATAGGAAAGTTGACAGGGAATACCGGGGAGCTGTTTTTT,TRBJ2-2,NA,TRBV19,TRBD1
CASSYVGTGIVEQYF,TGTGCCAGCAGCTATGTCGGGACAGGGATTGTGGAGCAGTACTTC,TRBJ2-7,NA,TRBV7-2,TRBD1
CASSLYPGTVYNEQFF,TGTGCCAGTAGTCTCTACCCCGGGACAGTTTACAATGAGCAGTTCTTC,TRBJ2-1,NA,TRBV19,TRBD1
CASSRVNTEAFF,TGTGCCAGCAGCCGCGTGAACACTGAAGCTTTCTTT,TRBJ1-1,NA,TRBV5-6,NA
CASSLSQGATNTGELFF,TGTGCCAGCAGCTTATCACAGGGGGCAACGAACACCGGGGAGCTGTTTTTT,TRBJ2-2,NA,TRBV5-5,TRBD1
CATGARSSYNEQFF,TGTGCCACCGGGGCACGGAGCTCCTACAATGAGCAGTTCTTC,TRBJ2-1,NA,TRBV24-1,NA
CASSQGSSFNQPQHF,TGCGCCAGCAGCCAAGGGAGCAGCTTCAATCAGCCCCAGCATTTT,TRBJ1-5,NA,TRBV4-1,NA
CASSVAGEGRLRGNTIYF,TGTGCCAGCAGCGTAGCGGGGGAGGGCCGTCTCCGTGGAAACACCATATATTTT,TRBJ1-3,NA,TRBV9,NA
CASSLDRSYEQYF,TGTGCCAGCAGTTTAGACAGGTCCTACGAGCAGTACTTC,TRBJ2-7,NA,TRBV6-5,NA
CASSDRLAGVINEQFF,TGCGCCAGCAGTGATAGGCTAGCGGGAGTCATCAATGAGCAGTTCTTC,TRBJ2-1,NA,TRBV10-1,TRBD2
CAWSVARTRDSPLHF,TGTGCCTGGAGTGTAGCCCGGACGAGGGATTCACCCCTCCACTTT,TRBJ1-6,many,TRBV30,NA
CAWSGGFRGAEKLFF,TGTGCCTGGAGTGGGGGTTTCAGGGGGGCTGAAAAACTGTTTTTT,TRBJ1-4,once,TRBV30,TRBD1
CASQRGQNNSPLHF,TGTGCCAGCCAAAGGGGACAAAATAATTCACCCCTCCACTTT,TRBJ1-6,once,TRBV27,NA
CASSLRFPTSGSWKDTQYF,TGTGCCAGCAGCTTAAGGTTCCCGACTAGCGGGAGCTGGAAAGATACGCAGTATTTT,TRBJ2-3,once,TRBV11-2,TRBD2
CASSEGAGPDTGELFF,TGCGCCAGCAGCGAGGGGGCAGGGCCTGACACCGGGGAGCTGTTTTTT,TRBJ2-2,NA,TRBV5-1,TRBD1
CASSLRGGNNEQFF,TGCGCCAGCAGCCTCCGAGGAGGGAACAATGAGCAGTTCTTC,TRBJ2-1,NA,TRBV5-1,NA
CASSLGTGGWGYTF,TGTGCCAGCAGCCTTGGGACAGGGGGCTGGGGCTACACCTTC,TRBJ1-2,NA,TRBV5-4,TRBD1
CASSMGVARPDTQYF,TGTGCCAGTAGTATGGGAGTAGCGAGACCAGATACGCAGTATTTT,TRBJ2-3,NA,TRBV19,NA